This T cell receptor (beta chain) was captured by sequencing in a study of CD8+ T cells in alopecia areata. For the study at large: It was oral tofacitinib, at 5 to 10 mg twice daily, that treated patients received. Dosing spanned 6 to 18 months on tofacitinib, then 6 months off drug.

The treatment denotes: oral pan-JAK inhibitor, 5-10 mg twice daily. Individuals with alopecia areata gave both lesional scalp punch biopsies and peripheral blood for collection. In each case, RNA was isolated and then reverse transcribed into cDNA as the sequencing template. The method was immunoSEQ multiplex PCR; TCRdb's version includes in-frame clones alone and lacks a portion of them. This sample yields roughly 5,000 clones, of which around 69% are seen a single time; over 9% belongs to the top ten. This CDR3 is 14 amino acids long. CDR1 is SGHRS and CDR2 is YFSETQ in the germline V gene. The junction had 5 bases not matched to a gene; V was cut back by 4 bases and J by 2 bases.

The source was skin, collected at week 24, from a patient treated with tofacitinib. The source is a human donor with alopecia areata. This chain uses TRBV5-1 with TRBJ2-5, with TRBD2 identical over 7 bases. In DNA form, the CDR3 reads TGCGCCAGCAGCCCAGGGACTACTCAAGAGACCCAGTACTTC. Its translation: CASSPGTTQETQYF.